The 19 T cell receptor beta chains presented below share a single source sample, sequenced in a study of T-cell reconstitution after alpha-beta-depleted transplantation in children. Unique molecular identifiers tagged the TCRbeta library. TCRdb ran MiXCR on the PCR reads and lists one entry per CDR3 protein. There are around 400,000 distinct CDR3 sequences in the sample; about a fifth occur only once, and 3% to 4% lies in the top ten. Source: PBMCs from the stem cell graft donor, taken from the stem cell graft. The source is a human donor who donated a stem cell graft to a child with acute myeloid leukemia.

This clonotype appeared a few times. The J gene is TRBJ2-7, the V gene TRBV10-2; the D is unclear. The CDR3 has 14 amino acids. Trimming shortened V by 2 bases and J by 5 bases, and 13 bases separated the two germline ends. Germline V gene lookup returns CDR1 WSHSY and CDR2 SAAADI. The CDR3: CASSEKVRGNEQYF. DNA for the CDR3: TGCGCCAGCAGTGAGAAGGTGCGAGGCAACGAGCAGTACTTC.

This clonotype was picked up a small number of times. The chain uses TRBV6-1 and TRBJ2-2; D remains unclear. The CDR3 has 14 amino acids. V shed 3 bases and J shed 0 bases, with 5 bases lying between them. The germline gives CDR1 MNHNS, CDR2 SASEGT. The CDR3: CASSEVTNTGELFF. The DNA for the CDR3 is TGTGCCAGCAGTGAGGTTACGAACACCGGGGAGCTGTTTTTT.

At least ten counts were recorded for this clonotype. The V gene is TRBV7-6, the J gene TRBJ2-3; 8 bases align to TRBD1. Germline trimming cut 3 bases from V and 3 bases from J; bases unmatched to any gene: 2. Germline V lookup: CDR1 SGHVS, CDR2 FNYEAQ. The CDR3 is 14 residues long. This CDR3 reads CASSFRGQTDTQYF. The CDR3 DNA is TGTGCCAGCAGCTTCAGGGGGCAGACAGATACGCAGTATTTT.

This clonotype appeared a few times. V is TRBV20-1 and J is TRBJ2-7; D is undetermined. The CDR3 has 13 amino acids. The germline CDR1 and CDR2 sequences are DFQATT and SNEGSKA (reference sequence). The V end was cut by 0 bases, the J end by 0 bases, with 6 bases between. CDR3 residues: CSARDRVSYEQYF. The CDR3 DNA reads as TGCAGTGCTAGAGATCGAGTCTCCTACGAGCAGTACTTC.

The CDR3 DNA reads as TGTGCCAGCAGTTTAGGGACCGGAAGGGGGCGTGAGCAGTTCTTC. This gives the protein CASSLGTGRGREQFF. The gene calls are TRBV12-3 or TRBV12-4 and TRBJ2-1; 7 bases match TRBD1. V lost 1 base, J lost 9 bases, and 9 bases stayed unmatched. The CDR3 sequence is 15 residues long.

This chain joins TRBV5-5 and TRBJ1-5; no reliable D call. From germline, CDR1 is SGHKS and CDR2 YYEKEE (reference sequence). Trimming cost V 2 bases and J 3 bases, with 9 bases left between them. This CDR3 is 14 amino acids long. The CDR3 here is CASSLGQYNQPQHF. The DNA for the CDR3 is TGTGCCAGCAGCTTAGGGCAGTACAATCAGCCCCAGCATTTT.

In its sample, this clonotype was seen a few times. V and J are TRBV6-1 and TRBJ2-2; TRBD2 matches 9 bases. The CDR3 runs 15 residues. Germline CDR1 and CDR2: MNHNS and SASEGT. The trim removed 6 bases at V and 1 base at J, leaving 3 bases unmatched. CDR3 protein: CASSKTSGNTGELFF. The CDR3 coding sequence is TGTGCCAGCAGCAAGACTAGCGGGAACACCGGGGAGCTGTTTTTT.

The CDR3 nucleotides read TGCGCCAGCAGCCAAGGCAACTGGCAGGGTGGCGCAGGGACCCAGTACTTC. Encoded protein: CASSQGNWQGGAGTQYF. The chain has TRBV4-3 and TRBJ2-5; TRBD1 is a possible D gene (5 bases). V was cut by 1 base and J by 7 bases, with 22 bases left in between. Germline CDR1 reads LGHNA; CDR2 reads YSLEER. This CDR3 region has 17 residues.

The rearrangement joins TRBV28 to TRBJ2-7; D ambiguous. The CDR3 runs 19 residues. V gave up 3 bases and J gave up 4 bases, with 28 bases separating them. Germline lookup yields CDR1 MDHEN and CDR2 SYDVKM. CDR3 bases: TGTGCCAGCAGTTTTGCTGTTCTCGGCTACGGCAAGGGCACGTACGAGCAGTACTTC. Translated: CASSFAVLGYGKGTYEQYF.

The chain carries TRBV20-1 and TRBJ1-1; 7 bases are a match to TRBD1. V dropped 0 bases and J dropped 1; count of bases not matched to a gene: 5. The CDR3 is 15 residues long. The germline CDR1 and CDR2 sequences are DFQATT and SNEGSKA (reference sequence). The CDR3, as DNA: TGCAGTGCTAGAGATATCGACAGGGAGAACACTGAAGCTTTCTTT. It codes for CSARDIDRENTEAFF.

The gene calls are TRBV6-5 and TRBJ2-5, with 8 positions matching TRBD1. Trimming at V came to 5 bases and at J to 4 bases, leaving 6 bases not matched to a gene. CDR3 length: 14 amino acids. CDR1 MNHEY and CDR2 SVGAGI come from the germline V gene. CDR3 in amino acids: CASSRQGTGETQYF. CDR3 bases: TGTGCCAGCAGTCGACAGGGGACGGGAGAGACCCAGTACTTC.

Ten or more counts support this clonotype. The CDR3 here is CSAPTSGGTRDTQYF. The CDR3 region has the DNA TGCAGTGCTCCGACTAGCGGAGGGACCCGGGATACGCAGTATTTT. The chain employs TRBV20-1 and TRBJ2-3; 9 bases align to TRBD2. The CDR3 is made up of 15 amino acids. Looked up from germline, CDR1 is DFQATT and CDR2 is SNEGSKA (reference sequence). The trim removed 5 bases at V and 6 bases at J, leaving 12 bases unmatched.

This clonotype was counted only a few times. The CDR3 nucleotides are TGTGCCAGCAGTGGCCCGTTCTACGAGCAGTACTTC. This sequence encodes CASSGPFYEQYF. V gene TRBV6-5 combines with J gene TRBJ2-7; no definite D call. Trimming took 5 bases from V and 3 from J, leaving 8 bases between them. The V gene's germline CDR1 is MNHEY and CDR2 SVGAGI. The CDR3 is 12 amino acids.

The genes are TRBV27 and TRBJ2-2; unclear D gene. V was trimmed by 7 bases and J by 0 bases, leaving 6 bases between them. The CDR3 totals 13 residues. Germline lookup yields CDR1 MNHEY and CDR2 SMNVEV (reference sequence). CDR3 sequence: CASTGPNTGELFF. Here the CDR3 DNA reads TGTGCCAGCACCGGGCCGAACACCGGGGAGCTGTTTTTT.

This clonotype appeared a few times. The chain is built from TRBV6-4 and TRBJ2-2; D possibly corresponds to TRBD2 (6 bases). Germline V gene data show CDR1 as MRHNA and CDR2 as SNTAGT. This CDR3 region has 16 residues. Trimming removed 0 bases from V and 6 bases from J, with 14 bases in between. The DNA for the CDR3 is TGTGCCAGCAGTGACTCGGCACTAGCAGCCGCCGGGGAGCTGTTTTTT. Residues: CASSDSALAAAGELFF.

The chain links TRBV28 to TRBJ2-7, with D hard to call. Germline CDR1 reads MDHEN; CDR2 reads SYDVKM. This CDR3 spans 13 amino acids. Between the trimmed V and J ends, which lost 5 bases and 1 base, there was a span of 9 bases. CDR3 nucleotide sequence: TGTGCCAGCAGTAGCCCCCGGTCCTACGAGCAGTACTTC. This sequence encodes CASSSPRSYEQYF.

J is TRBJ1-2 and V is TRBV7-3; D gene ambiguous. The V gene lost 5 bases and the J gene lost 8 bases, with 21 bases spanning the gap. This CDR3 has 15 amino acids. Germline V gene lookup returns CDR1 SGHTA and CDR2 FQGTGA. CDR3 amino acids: CASSPREIGDDGYTF. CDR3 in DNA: TGTGCCAGCAGCCCCCGCGAAATCGGGGATGACGGCTACACCTTC.

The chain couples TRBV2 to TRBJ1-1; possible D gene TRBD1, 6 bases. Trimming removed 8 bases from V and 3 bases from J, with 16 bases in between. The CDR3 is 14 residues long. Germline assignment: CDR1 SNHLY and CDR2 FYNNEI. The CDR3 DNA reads TGTGCCAGCCATCGGGACCCAGGGGACACTGAAGCTTTCTTT. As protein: CASHRDPGDTEAFF.

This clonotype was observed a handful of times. CDR3 sequence reads: CSVEVSGAYEQYF. DNA for the CDR3: TGCAGCGTTGAAGTTTCAGGGGCTTACGAGCAGTACTTC. This chain joins TRBV29-1 and TRBJ2-7, with a possible D match to TRBD1 (6 bases). The germline V gene encodes CDR1 SQVTM and CDR2 ANQGSEA. Trimming stripped 1 base from V and 4 bases from J, with 11 bases between. The CDR3 runs 13 residues.